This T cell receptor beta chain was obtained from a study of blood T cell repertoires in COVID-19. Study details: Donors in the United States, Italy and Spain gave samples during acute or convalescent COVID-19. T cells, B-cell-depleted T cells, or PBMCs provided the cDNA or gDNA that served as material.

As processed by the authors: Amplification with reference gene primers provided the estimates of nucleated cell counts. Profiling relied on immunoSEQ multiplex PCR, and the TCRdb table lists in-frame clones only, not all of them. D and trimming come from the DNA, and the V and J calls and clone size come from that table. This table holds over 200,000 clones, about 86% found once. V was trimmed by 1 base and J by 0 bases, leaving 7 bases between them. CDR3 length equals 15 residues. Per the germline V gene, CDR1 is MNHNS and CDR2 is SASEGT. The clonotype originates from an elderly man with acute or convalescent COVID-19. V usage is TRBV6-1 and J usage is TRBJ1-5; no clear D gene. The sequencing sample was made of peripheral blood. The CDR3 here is CASSEERLSNQPQHF. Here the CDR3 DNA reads TGTGCCAGCAGTGAAGAGAGACTTAGCAATCAGCCCCAGCATTTT.